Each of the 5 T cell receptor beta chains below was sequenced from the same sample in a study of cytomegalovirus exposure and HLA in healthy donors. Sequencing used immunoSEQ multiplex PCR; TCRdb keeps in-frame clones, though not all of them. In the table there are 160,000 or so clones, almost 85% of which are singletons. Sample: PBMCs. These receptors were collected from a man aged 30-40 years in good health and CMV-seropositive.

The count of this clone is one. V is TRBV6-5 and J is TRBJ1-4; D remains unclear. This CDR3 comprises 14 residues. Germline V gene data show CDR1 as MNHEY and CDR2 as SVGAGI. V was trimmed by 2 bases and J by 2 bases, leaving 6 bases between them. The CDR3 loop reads CASSYSATNEKLFF. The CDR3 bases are TGTGCCAGCAGTTACAGTGCGACTAATGAAAAACTGTTTTTT.

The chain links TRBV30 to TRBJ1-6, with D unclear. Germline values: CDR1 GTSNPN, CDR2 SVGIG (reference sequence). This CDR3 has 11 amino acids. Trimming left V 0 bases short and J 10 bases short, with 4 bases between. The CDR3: CAWSVASPLHF. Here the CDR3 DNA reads TGTGCCTGGAGTGTGGCCTCACCCCTCCACTTT.

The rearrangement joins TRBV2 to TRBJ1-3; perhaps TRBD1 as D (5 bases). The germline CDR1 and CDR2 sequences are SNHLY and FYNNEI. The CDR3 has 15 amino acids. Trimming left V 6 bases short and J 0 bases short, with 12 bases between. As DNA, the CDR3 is TGTGCCAGCAGGGCGGGGGTGAGCTCTGGAAACACCATATATTTT. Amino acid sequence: CASRAGVSSGNTIYF.

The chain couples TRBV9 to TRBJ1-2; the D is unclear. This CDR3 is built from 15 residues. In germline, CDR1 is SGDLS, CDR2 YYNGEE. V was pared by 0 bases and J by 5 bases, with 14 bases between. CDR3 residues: CASSVGRQRDYGYTF. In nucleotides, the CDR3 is TGTGCCAGCAGCGTAGGCCGGCAACGGGATTATGGCTACACCTTC.

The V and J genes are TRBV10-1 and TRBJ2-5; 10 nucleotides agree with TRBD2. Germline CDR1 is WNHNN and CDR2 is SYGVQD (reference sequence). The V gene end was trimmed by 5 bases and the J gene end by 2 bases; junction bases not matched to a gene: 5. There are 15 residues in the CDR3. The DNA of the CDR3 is TGCGCCAGCAGTTCCCGGACTAGCGGACAAGAGACCCAGTACTTC. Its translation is CASSSRTSGQETQYF.